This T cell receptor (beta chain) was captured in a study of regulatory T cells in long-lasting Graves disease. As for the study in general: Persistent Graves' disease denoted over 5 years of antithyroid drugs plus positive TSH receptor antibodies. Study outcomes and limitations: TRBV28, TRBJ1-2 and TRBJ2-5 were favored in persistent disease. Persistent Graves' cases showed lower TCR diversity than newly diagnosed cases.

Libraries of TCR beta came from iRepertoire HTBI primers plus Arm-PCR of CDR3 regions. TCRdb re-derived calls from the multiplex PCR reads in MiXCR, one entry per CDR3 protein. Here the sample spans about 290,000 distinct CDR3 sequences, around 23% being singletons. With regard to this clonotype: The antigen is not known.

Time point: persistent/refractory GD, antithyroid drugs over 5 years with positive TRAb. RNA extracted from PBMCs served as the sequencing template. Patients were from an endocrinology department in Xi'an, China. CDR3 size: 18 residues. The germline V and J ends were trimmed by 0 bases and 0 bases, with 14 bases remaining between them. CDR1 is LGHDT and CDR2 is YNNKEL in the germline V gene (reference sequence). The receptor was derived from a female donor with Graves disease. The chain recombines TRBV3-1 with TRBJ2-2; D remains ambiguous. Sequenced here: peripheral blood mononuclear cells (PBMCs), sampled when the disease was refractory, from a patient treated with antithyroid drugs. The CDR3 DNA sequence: TGTGCCAGCAGCCAAGATTTCGGATTGGCAGCGAACACCGGGGAGCTGTTTTTT. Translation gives CASSQDFGLAANTGELFF.